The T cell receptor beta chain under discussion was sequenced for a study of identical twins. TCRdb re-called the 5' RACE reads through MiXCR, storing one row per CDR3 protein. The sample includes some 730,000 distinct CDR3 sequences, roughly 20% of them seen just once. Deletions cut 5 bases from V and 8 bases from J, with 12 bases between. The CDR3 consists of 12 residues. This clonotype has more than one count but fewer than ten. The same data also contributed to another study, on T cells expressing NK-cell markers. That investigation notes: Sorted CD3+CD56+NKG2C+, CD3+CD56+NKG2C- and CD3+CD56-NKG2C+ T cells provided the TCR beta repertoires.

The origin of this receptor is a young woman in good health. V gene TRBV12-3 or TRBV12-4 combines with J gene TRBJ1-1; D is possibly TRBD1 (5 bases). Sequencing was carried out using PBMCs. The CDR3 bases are TGTGCCAGCAGTGTTTACAGGCACGAAGCTTTCTTT. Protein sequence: CASSVYRHEAFF.